This T cell receptor (beta chain) stems from a study of T cell changes during pregnancy in multiple sclerosis. The V end was cut by 4 bases, the J end by 4 bases, with 16 bases between. This CDR3 spans 15 amino acids. Germline lookup yields CDR1 MNHEY and CDR2 SMNVEV (reference sequence). Repertoires were generated with immunoSEQ multiplex PCR, while TCRdb's copy carries only in-frame clones and drops some. The repertoire consists of 45,000 to 60,000 clones, with approximately 92% occurring once and the leading ten covering roughly 1.1%. This receptor was obtained from a female donor in good health, enrolled as a control in a pregnancy study. The specimen was peripheral blood, collected after pregnancy. J is TRBJ2-5 and V is TRBV27; D perhaps matches TRBD1 (5 bases). CDR3: CASSSGFVEGETQYF. The CDR3, as DNA: TGTGCCAGCAGTTCAGGGTTTGTTGAAGGAGAGACCCAGTACTTC.